This note documents a single T cell receptor beta chain sequence. TCRdb independently ran MiXCR on the 5' RACE reads; one entry per CDR3 protein. Of about 200,000 distinct CDR3 sequences listed, 9.5% were seen once; the top ten hold around 3.4%. The source of the sample is a study of T-cell memory formation after mild COVID-19. Trimming took 2 bases from V and 5 from J, leaving 9 bases between them. Germline V gives CDR1 MNHEY, CDR2 SVGAGI. The CDR3 contains 13 residues. The sequence came from a man between 18 and 29 years old who had mild COVID-19 (a few samples of this study predate the infection). Cell type and time point are not known. This chain links TRBV6-5 with TRBJ2-5; TRBD2 is a possible D gene (5 bases). The source material was PBMCs or a T cell subset sorted from them (not recorded which). The CDR3 reads CASSYRDWETQYF. As DNA, the CDR3 is TGTGCCAGCAGTTACCGGGATTGGGAGACCCAGTACTTC.